This entry concerns a single T cell receptor beta chain. No antigen is known for it. This entry is derived from a study of CD8 T cells in ankylosing spondylitis. Study-level results: Clones linked to disease, bearing a CD8+ phenotype, were relatively rare in peripheral blood.

Quantitative 5'-RACE with molecular barcodes produced the TCR beta libraries. Each CDR3 protein is one row after TCRdb ran MiXCR on the 5' RACE reads. The table shows about 350,000 distinct CDR3 sequences, with 20% to 25% occurring only once. V was trimmed by 10 bases and J by 0 bases, leaving 13 bases between them. This CDR3 has 13 amino acids. The germline gives CDR1 LGHDT, CDR2 YNNKEL (reference sequence). The chain combines TRBV3-1 with TRBJ2-7; D possibly uses TRBD1 or TRBD2 (5 bases each). This receptor was obtained from a male donor with ankylosing spondylitis or in good health (not recorded which). Sequencing was done on a sample of blood, either unsorted or a sorted T cell fraction (not recorded which). The CDR3 DNA reads TGTGCCATCTCGGCCGGGACCTCCTACGAGCAGTACTTC. Translating gives CAISAGTSYEQYF.